This entry lists 20 T cell receptor beta chains sequenced from one sample in a study of OX40 agonist ivuxolimab in advanced cancers. Produced via immunoSEQ multiplex PCR; TCRdb's table is partial and in-frame only. The repertoire consists of 25,000 to 30,000 clones, with under 90% occurring once and the leading ten covering roughly an eighth. Sequenced here: CD4+ or CD8+ T cells sorted from blood, sampled in a trial of the OX40 agonist ivuxolimab. The receptors stem from an adult with an advanced solid tumor such as melanoma, head and neck, liver or kidney cancer.

The V call is TRBV29-1, the J call TRBJ1-2, with a weak D call TRBD1 (5 bases). CDR3 length: 13 amino acids. The germline V gene has CDR1 SQVTM and CDR2 ANQGSEA. V dropped 7 bases and J dropped 2 bases, with 14 bases sitting between them. CDR3 loop: CSASSTANYGYTF. CDR3 sequence (DNA): TGCAGCGCATCGTCGACAGCCAACTATGGCTACACCTTC. Full variable domain (outside the CDR3, taken from reference TRBV29-1 and TRBJ1-2): SAVISQKPSRDICQRGTSLTIQCQVDSQVTMMFWYRQQPGQSLTLIATANQGSEATYESGFVIDKFPISRPNLTFSTLTVSNMSPEDSSIYLCSASSTANYGYTFGSGTRLTVV.

The chain is built from TRBV6-9 and TRBJ2-2; D unclear. Germline V gene lookup returns CDR1 MNHGY and CDR2 SVAAGI. The CDR3 has 14 residues. V shed 4 bases and J shed 4 bases, with 10 bases lying between them. The CDR3 spells CASSFSVTTGELFF. The CDR3 nucleotides read TGTGCCAGCAGTTTCAGTGTCACCACCGGGGAGCTGTTTTTT.

This chain connects TRBV18 to TRBJ2-7; D is possibly TRBD1 or TRBD2 (5 bases each). Looked up from germline, CDR1 is KGHSH and CDR2 is LQKENI. The ends were cut back, 5 bases at V and 3 bases at J, with 17 bases in the middle. The CDR3 covers 15 residues. CDR3: CASSSVAGTYYEQYF. The CDR3 DNA sequence: TGTGCCAGCTCATCCGTAGCCGGGACCTACTACGAGCAGTACTTC. Using reference TRBV18 and TRBJ2-7 for the parts outside the CDR3, the full variable domain is NAGVMQNPRHLVRRRGQEARLRCSPMKGHSHVYWYRQLPEEGLKFMVYLQKENIIDESGMPKERFSAEFPKEGPSILRIQQVVRGDSAAYFCASSSVAGTYYEQYFGPGTRLTVT.

This clone was seen a handful of times. This sequence joins TRBV4-1 and TRBJ2-3; D remains ambiguous. CDR1 and CDR2 (germline): MGHRA, YSYEKL. V was cut by 1 base and J by 2 bases, with 10 bases left in between. CDR3 size: 15 residues. CDR3 amino acids: CASSQGMSDTDTQYF. The DNA of the CDR3 is TGCGCCAGCAGCCAAGGCATGTCTGACACAGATACGCAGTATTTT.

This clone occurred a few times. The rearrangement links TRBV29-1 to TRBJ1-2; D not resolved. The germline V gene has CDR1 SQVTM and CDR2 ANQGSEA. The CDR3 runs to 14 residues. Deletions cut 0 bases from V and 2 bases from J, with 10 bases between. The CDR3 sequence is CSVEEGVKNYGYTF. The CDR3 DNA follows: TGCAGCGTTGAAGAAGGTGTCAAGAACTATGGCTACACCTTC.

The chain employs TRBV6-5 and TRBJ2-3; D perhaps matches TRBD1 (7 bases). Germline assignment: CDR1 MNHEY and CDR2 SVGAGI. The CDR3 has 15 amino acids. V lost 5 bases and J 7 bases, leaving 19 bases between the germline ends. This CDR3 is CASSRGTDQYNTQYF. The CDR3 DNA is TGTGCCAGCAGTCGCGGGACAGACCAATATAATACGCAGTATTTT.

The gene calls are TRBV5-5 and TRBJ2-5; tentative D call: TRBD1 (6 bases). The CDR3 has 16 residues. Germline lookup yields CDR1 SGHKS and CDR2 YYEKEE (reference sequence). The V end was cut by 2 bases, the J end by 3 bases, with 17 bases between. The chain's CDR3 is CASSFLGAATEETQYF. The DNA of the CDR3 is TGTGCCAGCAGCTTCCTGGGGGCAGCTACCGAAGAGACCCAGTACTTC.

J is TRBJ1-5 and V is TRBV2; TRBD1 is a possible D gene (5 bases). Germline values: CDR1 SNHLY, CDR2 FYNNEI. V was pared by 7 bases and J by 6 bases, with 13 bases between. The CDR3 loop spans 13 amino acids. CDR3 loop: CASMGGSAQPQHF. The CDR3 DNA reads TGTGCCAGCATGGGGGGATCAGCTCAGCCCCAGCATTTT.

The rearrangement links TRBV25-1 to TRBJ1-2, with a tentative D call TRBD1 (5 bases). Germline V gives CDR1 MGHDK, CDR2 SYGVNS. V was pared by 1 base and J by 4 bases, with 7 bases between. This CDR3 region has 13 residues. CDR3 bases: TGTGCCAGCAGTGAATTGGGGGTCTATGGCTACACCTTC. Translated, it gives CASSELGVYGYTF.

The V call is TRBV7-6, the J call TRBJ2-7; 7 bases fit TRBD1. This CDR3 region has 15 residues. Germline-derived CDR1 and CDR2 are SGHVS and FNYEAQ. J lost 7 bases, V lost 1 base, and 10 bases had no gene match. CDR3 protein: CASSLEAGGEGEQYF. CDR3 nucleotides: TGTGCCAGCAGCTTAGAAGCAGGGGGAGAAGGGGAGCAGTACTTC. Full variable domain (remainder filled in from reference TRBV7-6 and TRBJ2-7): GAGVSQSPRYKVTKRGQDVALRCDPISGHVSLYWYRQALGQGPEFLTYFNYEAQQDKSGLPNDRFSAERPEGSISTLTIQRTEQRDSAMYRCASSLEAGGEGEQYFGPGTRLTVT.

The J gene is TRBJ1-4, the V gene TRBV15; tentatively, D is TRBD1 (6 bases). Germline CDR1 is LNHNV and CDR2 is YYDKDF (reference sequence). Trimming removed 4 bases from V and 14 bases from J, with 11 bases in between. The CDR3 runs to 11 residues. DNA of the CDR3: TGTGCCACCAGCAAGGAGGGGGGCCTGTTTTTT. Its protein is CATSKEGGLFF.

This chain connects TRBV27 to TRBJ1-1; 8 bases are shared with TRBD1. The CDR3 has 15 amino acids. V lost 5 bases, J lost 2 bases, and 7 bases stayed unmatched. In germline, CDR1 is MNHEY, CDR2 SMNVEV (reference sequence). The DNA for the CDR3 is TGTGCCAGCAGTGAACGGACAGGGCCAAACACTGAAGCTTTCTTT. Encoded protein: CASSERTGPNTEAFF.

J is TRBJ2-7 and V is TRBV4-1; D might be TRBD2 (5 bases). The V and J ends lost 3 bases and 5 bases respectively, with 17 bases between them. The CDR3 is 15 residues long. Germline lookup yields CDR1 MGHRA and CDR2 YSYEKL. The CDR3 region is CASSQSPFAGHEQYF. DNA for the CDR3: TGCGCCAGCAGCCAGTCTCCTTTCGCGGGCCACGAGCAGTACTTC.

V usage is TRBV5-8 and J usage is TRBJ1-2, with a possible D match to TRBD1 (5 bases). Germline V lookup: CDR1 SGHTS, CDR2 YDEGEE. V was shortened by 6 bases and J by 8 bases, with 14 bases between the two germline ends. CDR3 length: 12 residues. The CDR3 region has the DNA TGTGCCAGCACCGAGGGACTTCGGGGCTACACCTTC. Translation gives CASTEGLRGYTF.

V gene TRBV7-8 combines with J gene TRBJ1-2; TRBD1 matches at 7 bases. Germline V lookup: CDR1 SGHVS, CDR2 FQNEAQ. Trimming cost V 5 bases and J 5 bases; bases outside gene matches: 11. CDR3 length equals 15 residues. The CDR3 coding sequence is TGTGCCAGCAGCCGACAGGGTAGTTTAAGATATGGCTACACCTTC. Encoded protein: CASSRQGSLRYGYTF.

This clone was counted a single time. This chain links TRBV29-1 with TRBJ1-5, with 11 positions matching TRBD1. Germline trimming cut 4 bases from V and 4 bases from J; bases unmatched to any gene: 3. The CDR3 has 14 amino acids. CDR1 is SQVTM, CDR2 ANQGSEA, per germline. The chain's CDR3 is CSVGDRGKNQPQHF. DNA for the CDR3: TGCAGCGTTGGGGACAGGGGGAAGAATCAGCCCCAGCATTTT.

The chain recombines TRBV29-1 with TRBJ1-2, with a weak D call TRBD1 (5 bases). The CDR3 is made up of 13 amino acids. V was pared by 6 bases and J by 4 bases, with 15 bases between. CDR1 SQVTM and CDR2 ANQGSEA come from the germline V gene. Written as DNA, the CDR3 is TGCAGCGTAAAAGGGGAGAATAGCTATGGCTACACCTTC. It encodes CSVKGENSYGYTF.

This rearrangement joins TRBV27 to TRBJ2-7; 7 nucleotides match TRBD2. V gave up 2 bases and J gave up 5 bases; unmatched junction bases: 6. Germline V gives CDR1 MNHEY, CDR2 SMNVEV (reference sequence). This CDR3 has 14 residues. Here the CDR3 DNA reads TGTGCCAGCAGTTTAAGCGGGGCGGAAAACGAGCAGTACTTC. Translating gives CASSLSGAENEQYF.

This clone showed up just a few times. Just one base apart from a much larger clone, this may be a read error. The sample carries other DNA sequences with the same CDR3. The J gene is TRBJ1-1, the V gene TRBV7-9; no firm D call. Trimming stripped 4 bases from V and 4 bases from J, with 4 bases between. The CDR3 is 11 amino acids. CDR1 and CDR2 (germline): SEHNR, FQNEAQ (reference sequence). The CDR3 loop reads CASSSSTEAFF. DNA for the CDR3: TGTGCCAGCAGCTCTAGCACTGAAGCTTTCTTT.

This clone is a singleton in its sample. This chain uses TRBV2 with TRBJ2-7; 7 positions agree with TRBD1. This CDR3 contains 13 residues. CDR1 and CDR2 (germline): SNHLY, FYNNEI. Unmatched junction bases numbered 9, after V lost 9 bases and J lost 4 bases. The DNA of the CDR3 is TGTGCCAGTAAACAGGGGCTTCTGTACGAGCAGTACTTC. This gives the protein CASKQGLLYEQYF.